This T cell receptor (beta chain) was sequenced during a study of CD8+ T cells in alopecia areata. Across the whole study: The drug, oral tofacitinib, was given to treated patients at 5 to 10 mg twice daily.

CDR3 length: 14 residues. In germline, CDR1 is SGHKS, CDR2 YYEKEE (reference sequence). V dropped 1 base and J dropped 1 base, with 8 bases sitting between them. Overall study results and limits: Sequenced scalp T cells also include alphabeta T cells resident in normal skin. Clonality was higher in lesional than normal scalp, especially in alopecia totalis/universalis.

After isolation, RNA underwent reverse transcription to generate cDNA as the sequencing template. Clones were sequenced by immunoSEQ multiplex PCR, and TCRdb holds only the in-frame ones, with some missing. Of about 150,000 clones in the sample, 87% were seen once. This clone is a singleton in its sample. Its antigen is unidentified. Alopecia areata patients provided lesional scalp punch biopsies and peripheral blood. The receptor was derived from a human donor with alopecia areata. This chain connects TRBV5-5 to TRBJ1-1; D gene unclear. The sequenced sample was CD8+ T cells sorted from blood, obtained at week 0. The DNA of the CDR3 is TGTGCCAGCAGCTTGTTCGCGGAGAACACTGAAGCTTTCTTT. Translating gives CASSLFAENTEAFF.